This T cell receptor gamma chain originates from a study of gammadelta T cells in human blood (dated by TCRdb to 2020 to 2022). Overall study results and their limits: The study reported that microbial exposure appeared to drive polyclonal expansion of innate gamma-delta T cells immediately after birth.

Receptor libraries were prepared by RT-PCR. Sequenced using an Illumina MiSeq. In TCRdb, clones were called once more from the public reads by CATT, and rows of identical DNA were later combined. Here the sample has 200 to 250 gamma-chain clones; 5.5% to 6% occur a single time. 43% of the sample rests with the top ten. About this clone itself: It has no known antigen specificity. No clone much larger than this one lies a single base away; base qualities are absent. This sample also contains other DNA sequences that code for the same CDR3.

From the germline V gene, CDR1 is EGSNGY and CDR2 is YDSYNSKV. The CDR3 runs 16 amino acids, cysteine and phenylalanine included. The CDR3 DNA has 48 bases and is translated from base 1. Trimming leaves V shorter by 0 bases and J shorter by 8 bases, with the junction holding 4 bases beyond the gene matches. Sequencing was carried out using non-Vgamma9Vdelta2 gamma-delta T cells from infant blood. Recombination joined TRGV2 with TRGJP. Assignment of the J gene here rests on matching the DNA to germline, because TCRdb gives none. The source of this sequence is a human donor. The CDR3 loop reads CATWDGPKLGKKIKVF. The DNA sequence follows: TGTGCCACCTGGGACGGGCCGAAGTTGGGCAAAAAAATCAAGGTATTT.